This record looks at one T cell receptor beta chain sequence and its context. What it binds is unknown. This entry belongs to a study of shared clonotypes between healthy human individuals. Whole-study findings and limits: Compared with memory subsets, naive subsets generally had larger estimated richness. Rarefaction curves obtained for sorted subsets showed sequencing incomplete despite large depth. Depth of sequencing was expected to influence donor clonotype sharing.

Sequencing used immunoSEQ multiplex PCR; TCRdb keeps in-frame clones, though not all of them. The sample lists about 680,000 clones; under 95% were seen once. Naive-designated CD8 cells lacked CD45RO, were positively enriched for CCR7, and omitted terminally differentiated effector memory CD45RA+ cells. This CDR3 is 16 amino acids long. From germline, CDR1 is SGHAT and CDR2 FQNNGV. V was shortened by 4 bases and J by 0 bases, with 12 bases between the two germline ends. This chain uses TRBV11-2 with TRBJ2-2, with D tentatively TRBD1 (6 bases). The TCR was taken from a man aged 30 to 45 in good health. The sample was naive CD8+ T cells sorted from blood. The CDR3: CASSSRQAPNTGELFF. The CDR3 bases are TGTGCCAGCAGCTCTAGACAGGCTCCGAACACCGGGGAGCTGTTTTTT.